The entry below describes one T cell receptor beta chain. Profiling relied on immunoSEQ multiplex PCR, and the TCRdb table lists in-frame clones only, not all of them. The profile shows some 210,000 clones, under 90% of them singletons. The CDR3 length is 15 residues. The ends lost 6 bases at V and 0 bases at J; junction bases unmatched: 4. Germline CDR1 is SGHAT and CDR2 is FQNNGV. The data were taken from a study of blood T cell repertoires in COVID-19. Study details: T cells, B-cell-depleted T cells, or PBMCs provided the cDNA or gDNA that served as material.

The V gene is TRBV11-2, the J gene TRBJ2-7, with 11 bases fitting TRBD2. This sequence originates from a human donor in a cohort sampled during active COVID-19. Sequencing was carried out using peripheral blood. The CDR3 protein is CASRETSGGSYEQYF. Written as DNA, the CDR3 is TGTGCCAGCAGGGAAACTAGCGGGGGCTCCTACGAGCAGTACTTC.